This T cell receptor (beta chain) was found in a study of control samples from healthy donors and cancer patients. Clones were sequenced by immunoSEQ multiplex PCR, and TCRdb holds only the in-frame ones, with some missing. Of tens of thousands of clones listed, under 95% are singletons. The V gene's germline CDR1 is SNHLY and CDR2 FYNNEI. CDR3 length: 16 residues. V dropped 6 bases and J dropped 1; count of bases not matched to a gene: 9. The sequence came from a middle-aged woman with lung cancer. What was sequenced was PBMCs. The chain links TRBV2 to TRBJ1-3; TRBD1 aligns across 7 bases. Written as DNA, the CDR3 is TGTGCCAGCAGGGACACAGGGGCGGTTTCTGGAAACACCATATATTTT. As protein: CASRDTGAVSGNTIYF.